The 16 T cell receptor beta chains in this list originate from one sample, sequenced in a study of blood T cell repertoires in COVID-19 (dated by TCRdb to about 2020). Receptor amplification or capture employed the immunoSEQ multiplex PCR assay. This immuneACCESS table, as held by TCRdb, lists in-frame sequences with V and J called but not all clones. Of the missing ones, under half trace to an unresolved V gene in checked studies; the others have no known cause. This sample gives a few hundred thousand clones in total; about 92% of them show up just once. 0.6% of the sample comes from the top ten. The material sequenced was PBMCs or T cells enriched from blood (not recorded which). The receptors were gathered from a man between 18 and 35 years old who had recovered from COVID-19.

This rearrangement joins TRBV4-1 to TRBJ2-7, with D tentatively TRBD2 (5 bases). V gave up 0 bases and J gave up 3 bases, with 15 bases separating them. Germline V gene data show CDR1 as MGHRA and CDR2 as YSYEKL. The CDR3 spans 16 residues. The CDR3 DNA sequence: TGCGCCAGCAGCCAAGATCGGGGATTGGGGATCTACGAGCAGTACTTC. Translated, it gives CASSQDRGLGIYEQYF.

This clone has only a few counts. V and J are TRBV6-6 and TRBJ2-7; D perhaps matches TRBD2 (6 bases). Germline lookup yields CDR1 MNHNY and CDR2 SVGAGI (reference sequence). Trimming removed 8 bases at V and 0 bases at J, with 17 bases between. The CDR3 is 15 amino acids. The CDR3 nucleotides are TGTGCCAGCCGGCGGGACGTCGGAAGCTCCTACGAGCAGTACTTC. This encodes CASRRDVGSSYEQYF.

Here the CDR3 reads CATSVGTSNQPQHF. CDR3 bases: TGTGCCACCAGTGTCGGTACTAGCAATCAGCCCCAGCATTTT. V and J are TRBV24-1 and TRBJ1-5; no clear D. Germline lookup yields CDR1 KGHDR and CDR2 SFDVKD. The ends were cut back, 5 bases at V and 0 bases at J, with 7 bases in the middle. This CDR3 has 14 amino acids.

J is TRBJ1-5 and V is TRBV2, with 7 bases fitting TRBD1. The CDR3 covers 16 residues. Germline CDR1 reads SNHLY; CDR2 reads FYNNEI. The V and J ends lost 3 bases and 3 bases, in that order; junction bases with no gene match: 8. This chain's CDR3 is CASSDSGGSLNQPQHF. Here the CDR3 DNA reads TGTGCCAGCAGTGATTCAGGGGGGTCTCTCAATCAGCCCCAGCATTTT.

The gene calls are TRBV27 and TRBJ1-2, with D perhaps matching TRBD1 (5 bases). CDR1 is MNHEY and CDR2 is SMNVEV in the germline V gene (reference sequence). This CDR3 spans 18 amino acids. Between the trimmed V and J ends, which lost 6 bases and 1 base, there was a span of 24 bases. As DNA, the CDR3 is TGTGCCAGCAGGAGCGAAGTGACAGAGCCGATCGGTAACTATGGCTACACCTTC. This gives the protein CASRSEVTEPIGNYGYTF.

The CDR3 DNA reads TGTGCCAGCAGCTTGGGAGGGCAAAACACTGAAGCTTTCTTT. This sequence encodes CASSLGGQNTEAFF. The V gene is TRBV5-4, the J gene TRBJ1-1; D is undetermined. Germline V lookup: CDR1 SGHNT, CDR2 YYREEE (reference sequence). Trimming removed 0 bases at V and 2 bases at J, with 8 bases between. CDR3 length: 14 amino acids.

V is TRBV28 and J is TRBJ2-6; the D is unclear. Deletions cut 2 bases from V and 0 bases from J, with 8 bases between. In germline, CDR1 is MDHEN, CDR2 SYDVKM. This CDR3 is 16 amino acids long. Here the CDR3 DNA reads TGTGCCAGCAGTTTAGGGCTGAGCTCTGGGGCCAACGTCCTGACTTTC. Residues: CASSLGLSSGANVLTF. The whole variable domain, filled in from reference TRBV28 and TRBJ2-6, reads DVKVTQSSRYLVKRTGEKVFLECVQDMDHENMFWYRQDPGLGLRLIYFSYDVKMKEKGDIPEGYSVSREKKERFSLILESASTNQTSMYLCASSLGLSSGANVLTFGAGSRLTVL.

For the CDR3, the DNA is TGTGCCATCAGTGGGGCAGGGGGCACAGATACGCAGTATTTT. Translated: CAISGAGGTDTQYF. V and J are TRBV10-3 and TRBJ2-3, with D possibly matching TRBD1 (6 bases). The CDR3 loop spans 14 amino acids. CDR1 and CDR2 (germline): ENHRY, SYGVKD. Between the trimmed V and J ends, which lost 4 bases and 1 base, there was a span of 9 bases.

The DNA of the CDR3 is TGTGCCAGCAGCCAAGAAATAGGGGGCGGAAGCTCCTACGAGCAGTACTTC. Translation gives CASSQEIGGGSSYEQYF. This sequence joins TRBV3-1 (or the pseudogene TRBV3-2) and TRBJ2-7, with 7 bases aligning to TRBD1. Germline-derived CDR1 and CDR2 are LGHDT and YNNKEL (reference sequence). This CDR3 spans 17 amino acids. V lost 0 bases, J lost 0 bases, and 8 bases stayed unmatched.

CDR3 region: CASSRGVNQPQHF. In DNA, the CDR3 is TGTGCCAGCTCTCGGGGGGTCAATCAGCCCCAGCATTTT. The chain employs TRBV18 and TRBJ1-5; maybe TRBD1 (5 bases). CDR1 and CDR2 from the germline V gene are KGHSH and LQKENI. V was clipped by 6 bases and J by 3 bases, with 9 bases between them. The CDR3 totals 13 residues. Filled out from reference TRBV18 and TRBJ1-5, the complete variable domain reads NAGVMQNPRHLVRRRGQEARLRCSPMKGHSHVYWYRQLPEEGLKFMVYLQKENIIDESGMPKERFSAEFPKEGPSILRIQQVVRGDSAAYFCASSRGVNQPQHFGDGTRLSIL.

The V gene is TRBV5-6, the J gene TRBJ1-6; 7 bases agree with TRBD1. Per the germline V gene, CDR1 is SGHDT and CDR2 is YYEEEE. CDR3 length equals 15 residues. The V gene end was trimmed by 4 bases and the J gene end by 7 bases; junction bases not matched to a gene: 8. CDR3 DNA: TGTGCCAGCAGCGCAGGGGGTTCAAACAATTCACCCCTCCACTTT. It translates to CASSAGGSNNSPLHF.

The chain carries TRBV4-1 and TRBJ2-1; tentative D call: TRBD2 (6 bases). V was cut by 0 bases and J by 10 bases, with 25 bases left in between. The germline V gene has CDR1 MGHRA and CDR2 YSYEKL. The CDR3 runs to 18 residues. As DNA, the CDR3 is TGCGCCAGCAGCCAAGACGTGGTAGGGGACTCCCGGCGGTCGGAGCAGTTCTTC. Amino acid sequence: CASSQDVVGDSRRSEQFF.

The chain uses TRBV18 and TRBJ2-7; perhaps TRBD1 as D (5 bases). Trimming shortened V by 8 bases and J by 1 base, and 12 bases separated the two germline ends. Germline CDR1 is KGHSH and CDR2 is LQKENI. The CDR3 has 13 residues. The CDR3 nucleotides are TGTGCCAGCCACCCTGGGGCATCCTACGAGCAGTACTTC. Protein: CASHPGASYEQYF.

The J gene is TRBJ2-3, the V gene TRBV2; D remains ambiguous. Trimming cost V 2 bases and J 0 bases, with 9 bases left between them. This CDR3 has 15 amino acids. The V gene's germline CDR1 is SNHLY and CDR2 FYNNEI. CDR3 protein: CASSESGLSTDTQYF. The DNA for the CDR3 is TGTGCCAGCAGTGAATCTGGGCTTAGCACAGATACGCAGTATTTT.

The table lists this clone with a count of one. The chain is built from TRBV5-6 and TRBJ1-2; D gene uncertain. This CDR3 comprises 14 residues. V shed 5 bases and J shed 1 base, with 12 bases lying between them. The germline V gene has CDR1 SGHDT and CDR2 YYEEEE. Here the CDR3 reads CASSSRHHNYGYTF. CDR3 bases: TGTGCCAGCAGTTCCCGACACCATAACTATGGCTACACCTTC. Full variable domain (outside the CDR3, taken from reference TRBV5-6 and TRBJ1-2): DAGVTQSPTHLIKTRGQQVTLRCSPKSGHDTVSWYQQALGQGPQFIFQYYEEEERQRGNFPDRFSGHQFPNYSSELNVNALLLGDSALYLCASSSRHHNYGYTFGSGTRLTVV.

The chain recombines TRBV5-1 with TRBJ2-7, with 9 bases fitting TRBD1. V was clipped by 3 bases and J by 3 bases; unmatched bases: 4. Germline CDR1 reads SGHRS; CDR2 reads YFSETQ. The CDR3 covers 14 residues. CDR3 residues: CASSSTGGLYEQYF. The CDR3 nucleotides read TGCGCCAGCAGCTCGACAGGGGGACTCTACGAGCAGTACTTC.